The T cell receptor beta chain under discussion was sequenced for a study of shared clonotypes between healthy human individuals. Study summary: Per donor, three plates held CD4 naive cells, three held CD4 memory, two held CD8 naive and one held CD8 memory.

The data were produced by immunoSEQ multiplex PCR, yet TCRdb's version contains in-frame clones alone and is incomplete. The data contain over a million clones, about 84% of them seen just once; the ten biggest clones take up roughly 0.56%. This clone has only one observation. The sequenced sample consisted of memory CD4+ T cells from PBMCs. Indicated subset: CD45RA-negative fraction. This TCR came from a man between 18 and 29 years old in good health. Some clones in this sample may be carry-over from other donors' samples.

CDR3 loop: CASSFSGTGNNEQFF. Here the CDR3 DNA reads TGTGCCAGCAGCTTTAGCGGGACAGGGAACAATGAGCAGTTCTTC. This chain connects TRBV7-9 to TRBJ2-1, with a tentative D call TRBD1 (9 bases). V was trimmed by 3 bases and J by 5 bases, leaving 14 bases between them. From germline, CDR1 is SEHNR and CDR2 FQNEAQ (reference sequence). CDR3 length equals 15 residues.